The 31 T cell receptor beta chains below all came from one sample that was sequenced in a study of T-cell memory formation after mild COVID-19. TCRdb used MiXCR to reprocess the 5' RACE reads, holding one entry per CDR3 protein. The profile shows about 340,000 distinct CDR3 sequences, about 15% of them singletons. Input material: PBMCs or a T cell subset sorted from them (not recorded which). These TCRs come from a man younger than 35 who had mild COVID-19 (a few samples of this study predate the infection). Cell type and time point are not known.

The chain uses TRBV5-1 and TRBJ2-1; 10 nucleotides align to TRBD2. Losses at the gene ends were 7 bases for V and 1 base for J; bases not matched to a gene: 5. Germline CDR1 and CDR2: SGHRS and YFSETQ. This CDR3 has 15 residues. The CDR3 is CASQAGGYSYNEQFF. CDR3 nucleotides: TGCGCCAGCCAAGCGGGGGGGTATTCCTACAATGAGCAGTTCTTC.

This clonotype was detected only a few times. DNA for the CDR3: TGCGCCAGCAGCTGGGAAGGCACTGAAGCTTTCTTT. Encoded protein: CASSWEGTEAFF. J is TRBJ1-1 and V is TRBV5-1; no clear D gene. Germline values: CDR1 SGHRS, CDR2 YFSETQ. CDR3 length: 12 amino acids. V dropped 3 bases and J dropped 4 bases, with 7 bases sitting between them.

The V call is TRBV12-3 or TRBV12-4, the J call TRBJ1-5; no firm D call. V gave up 2 bases and J gave up 1 base, with 9 bases separating them. The CDR3 has 15 residues. The CDR3 protein is CASSLNRESNQPQHF. The DNA for the CDR3 is TGTGCCAGCAGTTTAAACAGAGAAAGCAATCAGCCCCAGCATTTT.

This sequence joins TRBV3-1 and TRBJ2-2; D may be TRBD1 or TRBD2 (6 bases each). The CDR3 totals 15 residues. Trimming removed 0 bases at V and 7 bases at J, with 12 bases between. Germline CDR1 reads LGHDT; CDR2 reads YNNKEL (reference sequence). The CDR3, as DNA: TGTGCCAGCAGCCAAGATCCGGGGGCGGTCGGGGAGCTGTTTTTT. Its protein is CASSQDPGAVGELFF.

DNA of the CDR3: TGTGCCAGCAGCCTCCTGGGGTTGGGCCTCGGTGGCTACACCTTC. Protein: CASSLLGLGLGGYTF. This rearrangement joins TRBV7-2 to TRBJ1-2; no definite D call. This CDR3 comprises 15 residues. Trimming took 5 bases from V and 7 from J, leaving 20 bases between them. The germline V gene encodes CDR1 SGHTA and CDR2 FQGNSA.

This clonotype was detected only a few times. The chain is built from TRBV6-2 or TRBV6-3 and TRBJ1-1; a possible D gene is TRBD1 (6 bases). This CDR3 spans 14 amino acids. Germline-derived CDR1 and CDR2 are MNHEY and SVGEGT. The V end lost 2 bases, the J end lost 10 bases, and 17 bases lay between the germline ends. The CDR3 coding sequence is TGTGCCAGCAGTTACCCGAATAGGGGAGGGGGAGCTTTCTTT. Amino acid sequence: CASSYPNRGGGAFF.

V usage is TRBV7-2 and J usage is TRBJ2-3; 15 bases match TRBD2. Trimming removed 4 bases from V and 5 bases from J; junction bases left unmatched: 10. In germline, CDR1 is SGHTA, CDR2 FQGNSA. The CDR3 loop spans 18 amino acids. The CDR3 DNA sequence: TGTGCCAGCAGCTCATCGGGACTAGCGGGGGGACTCGGAGATACGCAGTATTTT. The encoded protein is CASSSSGLAGGLGDTQYF.

V is TRBV10-3 and J is TRBJ1-5; D ambiguous. CDR1 and CDR2 (germline): ENHRY, SYGVKD. CDR3 length: 13 residues. The V end lost 2 bases, the J end lost 4 bases, and 6 bases lay between the germline ends. The CDR3 region is CAISEDINQPQHF. The CDR3 DNA reads as TGTGCCATCAGTGAGGACATAAATCAGCCCCAGCATTTT.

The sample holds one count of this clonotype. V is TRBV6-5 and J is TRBJ1-1, with TRBD1 matching over 8 bases. Germline-derived CDR1 and CDR2 are MNHEY and SVGAGI. Losses at the gene ends were 2 bases for V and 10 bases for J; bases not matched to a gene: 6. The CDR3 is made up of 13 amino acids. The CDR3 here is CASSYPAQGVAFF. The CDR3 DNA reads as TGTGCCAGCAGTTACCCCGCACAGGGGGTAGCTTTCTTT.

This clonotype was counted a few times. The V and J genes are TRBV11-2 and TRBJ1-3; 9 bases fit TRBD1. V was clipped by 4 bases and J by 2 bases; unmatched bases: 3. The CDR3 sequence is 15 residues long. The V gene's germline CDR1 is SGHAT and CDR2 FQNNGV. For the CDR3, the DNA is TGTGCCAGCAGCTCCGGGACAGGGACTGGAAACACCATATATTTT. It specifies CASSSGTGTGNTIYF.

This clonotype came up many times. This rearrangement joins TRBV12-3 or TRBV12-4 to TRBJ2-3; 7 nucleotides align to TRBD2. This CDR3 comprises 15 residues. V trimming: 8 bases; J trimming: 2 bases; junction bases outside the gene matches: 10. For the CDR3, the DNA is TGTGCCAGCTCCCTGGGAGGGACCCTCACAGATACGCAGTATTTT. Translated, it gives CASSLGGTLTDTQYF.

The J gene is TRBJ2-1, the V gene TRBV7-2; D might be TRBD1 (6 bases). Germline V gene lookup returns CDR1 SGHTA and CDR2 FQGNSA. This CDR3 spans 16 amino acids. V was trimmed by 4 bases and J by 4 bases, leaving 17 bases between them. In nucleotides, the CDR3 is TGTGCCAGCAGCTGGGTTCCCGGGACATCTTACAATGAGCAGTTCTTC. It specifies CASSWVPGTSYNEQFF.

About this clonotype itself: A clone one base away is much larger, so this may be a read error. This chain joins TRBV21-1 and TRBJ2-2; the DNA was not compared with TRBD1, the D call given in the table. TRBV21-1 is a documented pseudogene. The CDR3 covers 14 residues. CDR3 amino acids: CASCGGPNTGELFF. Here the CDR3 DNA reads TGTGCCAGCTGCGGGGGGCCGAACACCGGGGAGCTGTTTTTT.

The genes are TRBV6-5 and TRBJ1-3; D may be TRBD1 (5 bases). V was pared by 6 bases and J by 1 base, with 19 bases between. CDR1 is MNHEY and CDR2 is SVGAGI in the germline V gene. The CDR3 length is 17 residues. The CDR3 DNA reads as TGTGCCAGCAGGAACCAGGGAAAGGGAGAGTCTGGAAACACCATATATTTT. Residues: CASRNQGKGESGNTIYF.

The chain couples TRBV6-6 to TRBJ2-6; TRBD2 agrees at 7 bases. Trimming removed 4 bases from V and 2 bases from J; junction bases left unmatched: 8. Germline-derived CDR1 and CDR2 are MNHNY and SVGAGI (reference sequence). This CDR3 is built from 17 residues. CDR3 amino acids: CASSSVLGGAGANVLTF. Here the CDR3 DNA reads TGTGCCAGCAGTTCCGTTTTGGGGGGGGCTGGGGCCAACGTCCTGACTTTC.

This clonotype turned up a few times. This rearrangement joins TRBV18 to TRBJ2-5; 8 bases are shared with TRBD1. The CDR3 is made up of 15 amino acids. V trimming: 3 bases; J trimming: 3 bases; junction bases outside the gene matches: 6. Germline V CDR1 and CDR2: KGHSH, LQKENI. CDR3 coding DNA: TGTGCCAGCTCACCGATCCAGGGGGCCGAAGAGACCCAGTACTTC. Encoded protein: CASSPIQGAEETQYF.

This clonotype was seen more than once but under ten times. The V and J genes are TRBV27 and TRBJ2-3; 8 nucleotides agree with TRBD1. The germline gives CDR1 MNHEY, CDR2 SMNVEV (reference sequence). Trimming removed 5 bases from V and 4 bases from J; junction bases left unmatched: 8. CDR3 length: 15 amino acids. The CDR3: CASSRRQGLSDTQYF. In DNA form, the CDR3 reads TGTGCCAGCAGTCGCCGACAGGGGCTTTCAGATACGCAGTATTTT.

The V and J genes are TRBV27 and TRBJ2-1; possibly TRBD1 for D (5 bases). V was pared by 2 bases and J by 11 bases, with 16 bases between. CDR1 is MNHEY and CDR2 is SMNVEV in the germline V gene (reference sequence). CDR3 length equals 14 residues. DNA of the CDR3: TGTGCCAGCAGTTTACGAGAAGGGGTCTATAAGCAGTTCTTC. Translation gives CASSLREGVYKQFF.

This clonotype was seen just once. The chain joins TRBV7-3 to TRBJ2-1; D possibly corresponds to TRBD2 (6 bases). CDR3 size: 14 residues. Trimming stripped 0 bases from V and 8 bases from J, with 11 bases between. Looked up from germline, CDR1 is SGHTA and CDR2 is FQGTGA. CDR3 DNA: TGTGCCAGCAGCTTAACAGCGGGTATGGATGAGCAGTTCTTC. Protein sequence: CASSLTAGMDEQFF.

V is TRBV6-2 or TRBV6-3 and J is TRBJ2-2; D is undetermined. Germline CDR1 MNHEY, CDR2 SVGEGT. The CDR3 is 14 amino acids. V lost 5 bases and J lost 4, with 11 bases in between. CDR3: CASSRSRITGELFF. In DNA form, the CDR3 reads TGTGCCAGCAGTCGATCCCGGATCACCGGGGAGCTGTTTTTT.

This clonotype was counted only a few times. V gene TRBV4-3 combines with J gene TRBJ2-3; possible D gene TRBD2, 5 bases. Germline assignment: CDR1 LGHNA and CDR2 YSLEER. The length of the CDR3 is 13 residues. V lost 5 bases and J 5 bases, leaving 11 bases between the germline ends. The CDR3 is CASSTSAEDTQYF. The CDR3 nucleotides are TGCGCCAGCAGCACTTCAGCGGAAGATACGCAGTATTTT.

CDR3 in amino acids: CASSPTGRASDTQYF. The CDR3 DNA reads as TGTGCCAGCAGTCCGACCGGGCGGGCCTCAGATACGCAGTATTTT. This chain links TRBV2 with TRBJ2-3; D perhaps matches TRBD2 (5 bases). This CDR3 contains 15 residues. Germline values: CDR1 SNHLY, CDR2 FYNNEI. Trimming took 5 bases from V and 4 from J, leaving 16 bases between them. Supplemented by reference TRBV2 and TRBJ2-3, the full variable domain reads EPEVTQTPSHQVTQMGQEVILRCVPISNHLYFYWYRQILGQKVEFLVSFYNNEISEKSEIFDDQFSVERPDGSNFTLKIRSTKLEDSAMYFCASSPTGRASDTQYFGPGTRLTVL.

Only a few counts were recorded for this clonotype. V and J are TRBV5-1 and TRBJ2-1; unclear D gene. The V gene lost 3 bases and the J gene lost 7 bases, with 14 bases spanning the gap. Germline V gene sequence: CDR1 SGHRS, CDR2 YFSETQ. The CDR3 is 14 amino acids. The CDR3 loop reads CASSSGPSRNEQFF. The CDR3 DNA sequence: TGCGCCAGCAGCTCTGGGCCATCTCGGAATGAGCAGTTCTTC.

V usage is TRBV12-3 or TRBV12-4 and J usage is TRBJ1-4; the D is unclear. The CDR3 has 19 residues. V shed 2 bases and J shed 0 bases, with 19 bases lying between them. The CDR3 reads CASSLYFIPTYTTNEKLFF. In DNA form, the CDR3 reads TGTGCCAGCAGTTTATATTTTATCCCGACATACACAACTAATGAAAAACTGTTTTTT.

J is TRBJ1-4 and V is TRBV6-2 or TRBV6-3, with D perhaps matching TRBD1 (6 bases). Germline CDR1 and CDR2: MNHEY and SVGEGT. The CDR3 sequence is 12 residues long. V lost 0 bases and J lost 13, with 9 bases in between. As DNA, the CDR3 is TGTGCCAGCAGTTACTCGGACAGCTTACTGTTTTTT. This gives the protein CASSYSDSLLFF.

V and J are TRBV6-6 and TRBJ1-2; D is ambiguous. The V end was cut by 2 bases, the J end by 4 bases, with 17 bases between. The germline gives CDR1 MNHNY, CDR2 SVGAGI (reference sequence). The CDR3 spans 16 residues. The CDR3 loop reads CASSYGQTTDSYGYTF. The CDR3 bases are TGTGCCAGCAGTTACGGCCAGACCACAGACTCCTATGGCTACACCTTC.

The rearrangement uses TRBV2 and TRBJ2-5; D assignment may be TRBD1 or TRBD2 (5 bases each). The CDR3 consists of 12 residues. Germline V lookup: CDR1 SNHLY, CDR2 FYNNEI. Trimming took 4 bases from V and 6 from J, leaving 9 bases between them. The CDR3 sequence is CASSAQGQTQYF. DNA of the CDR3: TGTGCCAGCAGTGCCCAGGGACAGACCCAGTACTTC.

This rearrangement joins TRBV2 to TRBJ1-4; D remains ambiguous. CDR3 length: 12 residues. The V end was cut by 5 bases, the J end by 7 bases, with 8 bases between. Germline CDR1 is SNHLY and CDR2 is FYNNEI. CDR3 nucleotide sequence: TGTGCCAGCAGTTCCAGTAGTGAAAAACTGTTTTTT. Translating gives CASSSSSEKLFF.

V is TRBV7-2 and J is TRBJ1-1; D gene ambiguous. This CDR3 contains 12 residues. Trimming removed 4 bases from V and 5 bases from J, with 8 bases in between. Germline V gene sequence: CDR1 SGHTA, CDR2 FQGNSA. The DNA of the CDR3 is TGTGCCAGCAGCTACGAATGGACTGAAGCTTTCTTT. It codes for CASSYEWTEAFF.

The genes are TRBV6-5 and TRBJ1-5; 7 nucleotides align to TRBD1. Trimming took 0 bases from V and 8 from J; bases not matched to a gene: 4. Germline CDR1 and CDR2: MNHEY and SVGAGI. This CDR3 has 14 residues. The CDR3 DNA follows: TGTGCCAGCAGTTACTCGACAGGGCAAGAGCCCCAGCATTTT. Its translation is CASSYSTGQEPQHF.

This clonotype was counted many times. This sequence joins TRBV4-1 and TRBJ1-3; TRBD1 is a possible D gene (5 bases). In germline, CDR1 is MGHRA, CDR2 YSYEKL. The V end was cut by 2 bases, the J end by 4 bases, with 18 bases between. CDR3 length: 17 amino acids. CDR3 amino acids: CASSQPGPETDGNTIYF. CDR3 DNA: TGCGCCAGCAGCCAACCGGGACCCGAGACCGACGGAAACACCATATATTTT.